This TCR beta chain was captured in a study of cytomegalovirus exposure and HLA in healthy donors. General study results and limits: As confirmed in vitro, three CMV-associated chains were specific for CMV antigens. Highly shared variants forming one cluster were likely a sequencing artifact. TCR beta V- and J-gene trimming was later associated with a missense DCLRE1C variant.

Germline V gives CDR1 SQVTM, CDR2 ANQGSEA. The CDR3 has 14 amino acids. V was pared by 5 bases and J by 5 bases, with 15 bases between. In the case of this clone: The target antigen is unknown.

It was with 60 Vbeta and 13 Jbeta primers that the PCR ran. Profiling relied on immunoSEQ multiplex PCR, and the TCRdb table lists in-frame clones only, not all of them. The sample carries some 200,000 clones, around 85% recorded once. V and J are TRBV29-1 and TRBJ2-2; D not certain. The sample taken for sequencing was PBMCs. The sequence derives from a man in his fifties or sixties in good health and CMV-seronegative. In DNA form, the CDR3 reads TGCAGCGTTACTAAGATGGCCGAAACCGGGGAGCTGTTTTTT. Its protein is CSVTKMAETGELFF.